This record concerns one T cell receptor beta chain sequence. As yet, its antigen is unknown. TCRdb fed the 5' RACE reads into MiXCR, producing one record per CDR3 protein. The sample lists 1.5 million to 2 million distinct CDR3 sequences, more than 30% occurring once. This entry comes from a study of identical twins. Findings of the study overall: The authors noted that invariant MAIT and iNKT cells could partly confound zero-insertion analyses. The conclusions drew on cross-sectional statistical analysis instead of tracking the same donors. Memory repertoires showed no such pattern, whereas abundant cord blood beta clonotypes carried fewer insertions.

Germline CDR1 reads DFQATT; CDR2 reads SNEGSKA (reference sequence). The CDR3 extends over 15 amino acids. Input material: cord blood. This sequence originates from a newborn girl in good health. The V and J genes are TRBV20-1 and TRBJ2-1; TRBD1 aligns across 9 bases. The J call is in doubt because the DNA end fits TRBJ2-7 better. This CDR3 is CSARVGTGSYNEQYF. In nucleotides, the CDR3 is TGCAGTGCTAGAGTCGGGACAGGGAGCTACAATGAGCAGTACTTC.